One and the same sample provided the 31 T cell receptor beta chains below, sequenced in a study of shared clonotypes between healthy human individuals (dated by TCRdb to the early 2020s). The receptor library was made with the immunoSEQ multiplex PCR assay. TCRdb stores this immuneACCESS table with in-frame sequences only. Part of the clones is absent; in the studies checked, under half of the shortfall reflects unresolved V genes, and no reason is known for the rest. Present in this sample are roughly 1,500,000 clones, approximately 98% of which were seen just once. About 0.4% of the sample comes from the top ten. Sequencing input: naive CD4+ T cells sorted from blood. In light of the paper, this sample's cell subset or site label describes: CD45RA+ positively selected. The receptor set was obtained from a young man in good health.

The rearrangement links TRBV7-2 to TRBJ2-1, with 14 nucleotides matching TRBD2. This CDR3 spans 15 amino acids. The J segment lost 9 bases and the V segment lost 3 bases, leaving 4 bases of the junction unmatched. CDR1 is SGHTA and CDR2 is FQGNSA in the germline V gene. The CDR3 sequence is CASSLRLAGGFEQFF. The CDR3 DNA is TGTGCCAGCAGCTTGAGACTAGCGGGAGGGTTTGAGCAGTTCTTC.

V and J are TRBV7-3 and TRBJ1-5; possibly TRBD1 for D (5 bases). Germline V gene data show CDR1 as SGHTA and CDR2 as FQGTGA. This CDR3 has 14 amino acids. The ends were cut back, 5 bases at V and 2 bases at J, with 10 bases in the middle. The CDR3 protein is CASSGRGRNQPQHF. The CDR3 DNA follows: TGTGCCAGCAGCGGTAGGGGACGCAATCAGCCCCAGCATTTT.

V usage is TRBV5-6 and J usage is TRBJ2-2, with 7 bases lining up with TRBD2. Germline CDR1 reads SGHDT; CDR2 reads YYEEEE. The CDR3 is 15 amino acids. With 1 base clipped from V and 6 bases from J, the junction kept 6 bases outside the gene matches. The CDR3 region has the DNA TGTGCCAGCAGCTTGAGGGCGGGAGTGGCCGGGGAGCTGTTTTTT. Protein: CASSLRAGVAGELFF.

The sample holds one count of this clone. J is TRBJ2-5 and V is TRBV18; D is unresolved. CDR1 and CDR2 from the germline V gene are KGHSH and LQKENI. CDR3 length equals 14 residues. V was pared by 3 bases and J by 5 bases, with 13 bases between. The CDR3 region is CASSPNLAVETQYF. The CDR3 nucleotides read TGTGCCAGCTCACCTAATCTTGCGGTTGAGACCCAGTACTTC.

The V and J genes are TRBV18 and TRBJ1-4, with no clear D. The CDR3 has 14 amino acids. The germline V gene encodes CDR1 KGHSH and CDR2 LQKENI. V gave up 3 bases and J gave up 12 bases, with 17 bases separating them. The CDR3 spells CASSPKSGRSELFF. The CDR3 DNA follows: TGTGCCAGCTCACCTAAGAGCGGCAGGTCAGAACTGTTTTTT. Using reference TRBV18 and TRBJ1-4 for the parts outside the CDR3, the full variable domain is NAGVMQNPRHLVRRRGQEARLRCSPMKGHSHVYWYRQLPEEGLKFMVYLQKENIIDESGMPKERFSAEFPKEGPSILRIQQVVRGDSAAYFCASSPKSGRSELFFGSGTQLSVL.

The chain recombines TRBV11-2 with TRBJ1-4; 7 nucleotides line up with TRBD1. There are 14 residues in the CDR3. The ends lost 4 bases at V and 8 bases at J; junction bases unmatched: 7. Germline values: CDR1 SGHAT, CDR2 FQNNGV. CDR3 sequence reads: CASSSNRGGEKLFF. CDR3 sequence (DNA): TGTGCCAGCAGCTCCAACAGGGGTGGGGAAAAACTGTTTTTT.

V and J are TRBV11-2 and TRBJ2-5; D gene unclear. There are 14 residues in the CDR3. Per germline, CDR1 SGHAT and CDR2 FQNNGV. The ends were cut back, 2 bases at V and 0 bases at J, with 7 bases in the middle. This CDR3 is CASSLLDDQETQYF. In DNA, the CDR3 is TGTGCCAGCAGCTTACTAGACGACCAAGAGACCCAGTACTTC.

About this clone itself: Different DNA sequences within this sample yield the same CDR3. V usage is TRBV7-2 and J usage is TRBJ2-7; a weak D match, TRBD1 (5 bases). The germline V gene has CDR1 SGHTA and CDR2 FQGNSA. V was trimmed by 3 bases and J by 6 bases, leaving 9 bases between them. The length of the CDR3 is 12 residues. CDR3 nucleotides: TGTGCCAGCAGCTTGGGGCCAGGCGAGCAGTACTTC. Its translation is CASSLGPGEQYF.

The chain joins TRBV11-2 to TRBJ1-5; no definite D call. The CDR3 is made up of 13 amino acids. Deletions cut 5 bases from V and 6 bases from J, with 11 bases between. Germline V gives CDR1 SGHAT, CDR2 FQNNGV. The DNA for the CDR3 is TGTGCCAGCAGCCCAGGAGGGTTTCAGCCCCAGCATTTT. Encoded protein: CASSPGGFQPQHF.

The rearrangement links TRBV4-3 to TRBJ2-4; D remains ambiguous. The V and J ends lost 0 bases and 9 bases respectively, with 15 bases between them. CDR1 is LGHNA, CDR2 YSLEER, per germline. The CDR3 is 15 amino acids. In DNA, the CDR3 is TGCGCCAGCAGCCAAGATCGCGACACGGCCATCATTCAGTACTTC. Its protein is CASSQDRDTAIIQYF.

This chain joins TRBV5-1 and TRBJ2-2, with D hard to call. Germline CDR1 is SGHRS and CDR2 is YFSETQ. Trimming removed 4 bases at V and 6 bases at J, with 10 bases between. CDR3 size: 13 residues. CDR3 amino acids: CASSPAPAGELFF. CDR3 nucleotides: TGCGCCAGCAGCCCCGCCCCCGCCGGGGAGCTGTTTTTT.

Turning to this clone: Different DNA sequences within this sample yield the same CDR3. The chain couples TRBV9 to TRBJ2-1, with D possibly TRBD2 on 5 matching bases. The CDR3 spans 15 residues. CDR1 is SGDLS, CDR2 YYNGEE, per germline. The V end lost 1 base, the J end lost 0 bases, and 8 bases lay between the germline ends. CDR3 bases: TGTGCCAGCAGCGTAAGTGGAGGCTCCTACAATGAGCAGTTCTTC. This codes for CASSVSGGSYNEQFF.

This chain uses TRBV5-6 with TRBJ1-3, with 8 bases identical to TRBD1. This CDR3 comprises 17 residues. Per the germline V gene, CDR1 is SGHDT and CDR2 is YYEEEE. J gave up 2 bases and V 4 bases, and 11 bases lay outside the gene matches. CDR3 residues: CASSLSSGTGAGNTIYF. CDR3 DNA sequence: TGTGCCAGCAGCCTGTCTTCCGGGACAGGAGCTGGAAACACCATATATTTT.

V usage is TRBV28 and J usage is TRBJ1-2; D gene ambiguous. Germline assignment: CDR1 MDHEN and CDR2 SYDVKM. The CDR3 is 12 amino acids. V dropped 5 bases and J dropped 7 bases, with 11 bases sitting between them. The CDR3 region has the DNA TGTGCCAGCAGTGAAGCAAGGCCTGGCTACACCTTC. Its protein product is CASSEARPGYTF.

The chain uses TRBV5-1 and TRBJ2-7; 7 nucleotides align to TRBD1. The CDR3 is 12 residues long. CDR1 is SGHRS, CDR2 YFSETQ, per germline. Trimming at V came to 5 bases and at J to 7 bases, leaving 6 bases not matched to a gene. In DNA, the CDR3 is TGCGCCAGCAGATACAGGGGTAGTGAGCAGTACTTC. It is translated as CASRYRGSEQYF. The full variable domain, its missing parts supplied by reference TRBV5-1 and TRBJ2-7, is KAGVTQTPRYLIKTRGQQVTLSCSPISGHRSVSWYQQTPGQGLQFLFEYFSETQRNKGNFPGRFSGRQFSNSRSEMNVSTLELGDSALYLCASRYRGSEQYFGPGTRLTVT.

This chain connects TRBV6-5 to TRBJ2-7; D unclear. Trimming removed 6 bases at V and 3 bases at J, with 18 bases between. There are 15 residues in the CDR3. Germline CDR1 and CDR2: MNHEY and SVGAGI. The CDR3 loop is CASSLTRTVSYEQYF. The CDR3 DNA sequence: TGTGCCAGCAGCCTGACGCGAACGGTTAGCTACGAGCAGTACTTC.

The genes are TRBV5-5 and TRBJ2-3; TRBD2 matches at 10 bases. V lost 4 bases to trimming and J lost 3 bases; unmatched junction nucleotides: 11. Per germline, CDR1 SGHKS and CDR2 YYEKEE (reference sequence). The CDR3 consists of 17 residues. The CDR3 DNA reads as TGTGCCAGCAGCCCCTACTCTAGCGGGAGTGTGACAGATACGCAGTATTTT. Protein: CASSPYSSGSVTDTQYF.

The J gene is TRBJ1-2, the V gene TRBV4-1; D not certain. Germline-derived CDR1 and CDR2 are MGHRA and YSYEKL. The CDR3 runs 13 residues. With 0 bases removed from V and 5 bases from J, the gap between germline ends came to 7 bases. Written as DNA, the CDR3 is TGCGCCAGCAGCCAAGAATTTGAATATGGCTACACCTTC. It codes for CASSQEFEYGYTF.

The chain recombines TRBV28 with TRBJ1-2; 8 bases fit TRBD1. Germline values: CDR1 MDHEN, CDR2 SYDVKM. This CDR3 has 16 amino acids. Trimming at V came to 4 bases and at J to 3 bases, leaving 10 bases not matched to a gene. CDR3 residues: CASSSRSGGLYYGYTF. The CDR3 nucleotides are TGTGCCAGCAGTTCGCGGTCAGGGGGCTTGTACTATGGCTACACCTTC.

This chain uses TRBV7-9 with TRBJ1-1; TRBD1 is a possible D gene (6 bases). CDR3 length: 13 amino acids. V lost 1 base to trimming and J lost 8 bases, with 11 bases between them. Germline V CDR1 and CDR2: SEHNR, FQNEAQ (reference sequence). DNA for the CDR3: TGTGCCAGCAGCTTAGTTGACAGGCTCGAAGCTTTCTTT. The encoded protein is CASSLVDRLEAFF.

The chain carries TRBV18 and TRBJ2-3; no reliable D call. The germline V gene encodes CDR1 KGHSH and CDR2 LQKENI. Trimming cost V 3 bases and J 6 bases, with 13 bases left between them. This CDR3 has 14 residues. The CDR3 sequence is CASSPVRVGDTQYF. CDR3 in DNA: TGTGCCAGCTCACCGGTTAGGGTTGGGGATACGCAGTATTTT.

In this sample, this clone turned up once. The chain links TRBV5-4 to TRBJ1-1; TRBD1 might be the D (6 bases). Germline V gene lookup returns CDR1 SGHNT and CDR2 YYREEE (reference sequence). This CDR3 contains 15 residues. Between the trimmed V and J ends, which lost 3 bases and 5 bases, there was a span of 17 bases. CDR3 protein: CASSWGRGGGTEAFF. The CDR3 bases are TGTGCCAGCAGCTGGGGGCGGGGAGGAGGGACTGAAGCTTTCTTT.

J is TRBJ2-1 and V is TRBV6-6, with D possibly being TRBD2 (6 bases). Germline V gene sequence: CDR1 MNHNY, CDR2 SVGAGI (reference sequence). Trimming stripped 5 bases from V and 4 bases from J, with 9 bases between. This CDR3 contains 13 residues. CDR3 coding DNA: TGTGCCAGCAGTGTCGGGACTTACAATGAGCAGTTCTTC. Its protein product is CASSVGTYNEQFF.

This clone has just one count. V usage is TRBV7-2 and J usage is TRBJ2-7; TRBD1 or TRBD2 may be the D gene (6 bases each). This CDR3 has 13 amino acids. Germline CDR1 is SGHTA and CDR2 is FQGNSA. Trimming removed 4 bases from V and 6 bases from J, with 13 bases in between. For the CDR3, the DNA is TGTGCCAGCAGCTCACAACAGGGAGGCGAGCAGTACTTC. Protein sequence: CASSSQQGGEQYF.

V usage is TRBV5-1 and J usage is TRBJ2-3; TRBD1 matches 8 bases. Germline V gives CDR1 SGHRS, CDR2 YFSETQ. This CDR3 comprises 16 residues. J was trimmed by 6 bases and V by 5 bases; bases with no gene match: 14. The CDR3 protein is CASRPGQGGSVDTQYF. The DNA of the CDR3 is TGCGCCAGCAGACCCGGACAGGGAGGAAGCGTTGATACGCAGTATTTT.

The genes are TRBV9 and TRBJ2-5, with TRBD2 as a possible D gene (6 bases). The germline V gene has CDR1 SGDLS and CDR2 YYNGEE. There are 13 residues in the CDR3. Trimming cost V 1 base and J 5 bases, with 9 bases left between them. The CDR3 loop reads CASSVIGGETQYF. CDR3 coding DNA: TGTGCCAGCAGCGTAATAGGAGGGGAGACCCAGTACTTC.

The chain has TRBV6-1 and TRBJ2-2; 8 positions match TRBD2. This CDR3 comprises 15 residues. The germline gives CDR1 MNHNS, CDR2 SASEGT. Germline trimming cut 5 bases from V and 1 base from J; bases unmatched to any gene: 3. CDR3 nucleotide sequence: TGTGCCAGCAGTAGGACTAGCTGGAACACCGGGGAGCTGTTTTTT. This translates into CASSRTSWNTGELFF.

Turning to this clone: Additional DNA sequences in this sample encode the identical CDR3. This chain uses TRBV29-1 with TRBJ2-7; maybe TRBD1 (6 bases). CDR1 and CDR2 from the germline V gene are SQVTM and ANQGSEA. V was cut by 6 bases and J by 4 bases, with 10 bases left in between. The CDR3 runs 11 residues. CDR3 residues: CSVNTGYEQYF. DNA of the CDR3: TGCAGCGTCAATACAGGGTACGAGCAGTACTTC.

The chain's CDR3 is CASAEGGAGADTQYF. CDR3 coding DNA: TGTGCCAGTGCCGAGGGTGGAGCCGGGGCAGATACGCAGTATTTT. This chain uses TRBV28 with TRBJ2-3; D is perhaps TRBD2 (5 bases). V was trimmed by 9 bases and J by 4 bases, leaving 20 bases between them. Germline lookup yields CDR1 MDHEN and CDR2 SYDVKM. There are 15 residues in the CDR3.

CDR3: CASIGETQYF. DNA for the CDR3: TGTGCCAGCATAGGGGAGACCCAGTACTTC. V is TRBV28 and J is TRBJ2-5; unclear D gene. CDR3 length: 10 amino acids. Germline V gene data show CDR1 as MDHEN and CDR2 as SYDVKM. V was clipped by 7 bases and J by 5 bases, with 5 bases between them.

The CDR3 protein is CASSEKQGPYEQYF. CDR3 bases: TGCGCCAGCAGTGAAAAACAGGGGCCCTACGAGCAGTACTTC. V gene TRBV10-1 combines with J gene TRBJ2-7, with TRBD1 matching over 7 bases. Germline V gene data show CDR1 as WNHNN and CDR2 as SYGVQD (reference sequence). V lost 3 bases and J lost 2; bases outside the gene matches: 4. This CDR3 has 14 residues.